This T cell receptor (beta chain) came from a study of read filtering for tumor transcriptome and immune sequencing. Study context: Revised staging placed under ten patients in R-ISS I, roughly 17 in II, about 7 in III. IR-seq gave about 3.5 to 11 million TCR reads per sample; RNA-seq gave roughly 75 to 1,300. Study results and limitations: This fraction held mixed bone marrow immune cells after CD138-negative sorting. Dropping single-read clonotypes raised IR-seq and RNA-seq shared-clonotype correlation.

From 350 to 500 ng of RNA, a library with molecular barcoded alpha/delta and beta/gamma adaptors was made. TCRdb re-called the reads through MiXCR, storing one row per CDR3 protein. The sample has approximately 9,800 distinct CDR3 sequences, 15% to 20% seen once. This CDR3 comprises 15 residues. Trimming stripped 5 bases from V and 0 bases from J, with 11 bases between. The germline CDR1 and CDR2 sequences are SGHTA and FQGNSA. This clonotype was counted at least ten times. Its antigen is unknown. The TCR was taken from a donor aged 40 or older with multiple myeloma. The specimen sequenced was a population of CD138-negative cells sorted from bone marrow. The V call is TRBV7-2, the J call TRBJ2-4; perhaps TRBD2 as D (6 bases). The CDR3 DNA reads as TGTGCCAGCAGCCCGGGACTCCTAGCCAAAAACATTCAGTACTTC. Encoded protein: CASSPGLLAKNIQYF.